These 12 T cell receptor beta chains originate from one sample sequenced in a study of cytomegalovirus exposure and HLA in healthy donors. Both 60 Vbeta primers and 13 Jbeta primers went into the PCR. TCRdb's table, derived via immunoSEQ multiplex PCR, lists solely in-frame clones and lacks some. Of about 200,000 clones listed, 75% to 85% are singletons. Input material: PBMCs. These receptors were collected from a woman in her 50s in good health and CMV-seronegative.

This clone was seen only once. CDR3 sequence: CASSKTGDYGYTF. The CDR3 region has the DNA TGTGCCAGTAGTAAGACAGGGGACTATGGCTACACCTTC. The V call is TRBV6-1, the J call TRBJ1-2; TRBD1 agrees at 8 bases. The V gene's germline CDR1 is MNHNS and CDR2 SASEGT. V dropped 9 bases and J dropped 3; count of bases not matched to a gene: 6. CDR3 length: 13 amino acids.

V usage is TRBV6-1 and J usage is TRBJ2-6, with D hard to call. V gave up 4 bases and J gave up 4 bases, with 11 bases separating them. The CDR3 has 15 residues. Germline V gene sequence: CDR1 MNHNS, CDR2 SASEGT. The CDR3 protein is CASSGRHLGANVLTF. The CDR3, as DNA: TGTGCCAGCAGTGGTCGTCACTTAGGGGCCAACGTCCTGACTTTC.

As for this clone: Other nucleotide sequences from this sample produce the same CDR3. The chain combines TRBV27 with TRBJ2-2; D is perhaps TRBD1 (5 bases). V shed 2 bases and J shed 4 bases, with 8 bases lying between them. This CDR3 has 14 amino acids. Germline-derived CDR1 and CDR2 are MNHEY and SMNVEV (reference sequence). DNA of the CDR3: TGTGCCAGCAGTTTACAGGGTAGCACCGGGGAGCTGTTTTTT. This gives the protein CASSLQGSTGELFF.

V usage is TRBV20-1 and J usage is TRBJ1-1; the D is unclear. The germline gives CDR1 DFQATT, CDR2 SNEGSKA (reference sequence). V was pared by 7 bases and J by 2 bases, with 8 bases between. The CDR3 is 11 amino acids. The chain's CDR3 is CSVPGNTEAFF. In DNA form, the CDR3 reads TGCAGTGTCCCGGGTAACACTGAAGCTTTCTTT.

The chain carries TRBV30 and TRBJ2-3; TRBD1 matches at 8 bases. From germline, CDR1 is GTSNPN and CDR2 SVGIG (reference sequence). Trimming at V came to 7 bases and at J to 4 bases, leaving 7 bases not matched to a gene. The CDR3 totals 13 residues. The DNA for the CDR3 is TGTGCCTCGGACAGGGTTCTCCCAGATACGCAGTATTTT. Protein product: CASDRVLPDTQYF.

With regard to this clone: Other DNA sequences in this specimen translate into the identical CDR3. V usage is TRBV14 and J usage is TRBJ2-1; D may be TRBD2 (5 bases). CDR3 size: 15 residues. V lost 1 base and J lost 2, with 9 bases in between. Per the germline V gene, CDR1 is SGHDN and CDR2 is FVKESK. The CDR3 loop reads CASSQAGVTYNEQFF. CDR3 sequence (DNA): TGTGCCAGCAGCCAAGCCGGGGTCACCTACAATGAGCAGTTCTTC.

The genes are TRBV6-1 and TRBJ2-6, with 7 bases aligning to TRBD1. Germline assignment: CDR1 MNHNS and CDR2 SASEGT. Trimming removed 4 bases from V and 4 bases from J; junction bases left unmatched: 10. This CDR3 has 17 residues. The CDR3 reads CASSGRDSSTGANVLTF. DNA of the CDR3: TGTGCCAGCAGTGGCCGGGACAGTAGTACCGGGGCCAACGTCCTGACTTTC.

CDR3 bases: TGTGCTAGTAGGGGGCAGGACACTGAAGCTTTCTTT. Translated, it gives CASRGQDTEAFF. V and J are TRBV12-5 and TRBJ1-1; 7 bases match TRBD1. The germline V gene encodes CDR1 LGHNT and CDR2 FRNRAP. This CDR3 is built from 12 residues. J lost 3 bases, V lost 8 bases, and 3 bases had no gene match.

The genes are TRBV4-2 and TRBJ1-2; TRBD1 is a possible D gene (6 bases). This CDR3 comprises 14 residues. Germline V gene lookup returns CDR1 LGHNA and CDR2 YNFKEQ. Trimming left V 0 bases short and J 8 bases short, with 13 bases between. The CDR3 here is CASSQDKQGRGYTF. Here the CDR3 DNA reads TGTGCCAGCAGCCAAGATAAACAGGGACGAGGCTACACCTTC.

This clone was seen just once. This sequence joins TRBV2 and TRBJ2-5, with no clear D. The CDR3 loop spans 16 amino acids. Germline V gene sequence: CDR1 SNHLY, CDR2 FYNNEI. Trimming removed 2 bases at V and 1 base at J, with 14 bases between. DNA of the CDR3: TGTGCCAGCAGTGAATGGTTCGGAACAGCCCAAGAGACCCAGTACTTC. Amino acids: CASSEWFGTAQETQYF.

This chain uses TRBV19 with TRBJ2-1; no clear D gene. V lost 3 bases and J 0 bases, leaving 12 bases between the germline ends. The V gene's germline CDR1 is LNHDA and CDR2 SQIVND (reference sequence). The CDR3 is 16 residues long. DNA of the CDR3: TGTGCCAGTAGTATTTGGCCTACGGGCTCCTACAATGAGCAGTTCTTC. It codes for CASSIWPTGSYNEQFF.

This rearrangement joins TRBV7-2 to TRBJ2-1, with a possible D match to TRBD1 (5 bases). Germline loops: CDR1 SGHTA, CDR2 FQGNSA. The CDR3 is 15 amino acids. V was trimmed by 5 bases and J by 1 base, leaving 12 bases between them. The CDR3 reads CASSGYRISYNEQFF. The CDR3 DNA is TGTGCCAGCAGCGGATACAGGATTTCCTACAATGAGCAGTTCTTC.